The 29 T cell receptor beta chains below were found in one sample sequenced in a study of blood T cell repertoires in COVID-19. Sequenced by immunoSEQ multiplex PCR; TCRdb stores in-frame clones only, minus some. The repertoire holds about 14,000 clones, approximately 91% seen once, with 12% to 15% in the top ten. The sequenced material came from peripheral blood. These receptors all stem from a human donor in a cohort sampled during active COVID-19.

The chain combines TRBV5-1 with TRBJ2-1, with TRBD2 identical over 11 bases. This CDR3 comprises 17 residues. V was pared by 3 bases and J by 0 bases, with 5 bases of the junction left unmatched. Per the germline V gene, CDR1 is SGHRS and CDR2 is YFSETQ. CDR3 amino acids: CASSSGTSGLSYNEQFF. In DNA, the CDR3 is TGCGCCAGCAGCTCCGGGACTAGCGGACTCTCCTACAATGAGCAGTTCTTC.

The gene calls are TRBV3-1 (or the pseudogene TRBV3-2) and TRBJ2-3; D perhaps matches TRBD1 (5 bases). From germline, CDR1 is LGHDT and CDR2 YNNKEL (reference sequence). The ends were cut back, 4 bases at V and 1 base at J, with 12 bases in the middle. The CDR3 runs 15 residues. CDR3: CASSPGHFGTDTQYF. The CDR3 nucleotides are TGTGCCAGCAGCCCCGGACATTTCGGCACAGATACGCAGTATTTT.

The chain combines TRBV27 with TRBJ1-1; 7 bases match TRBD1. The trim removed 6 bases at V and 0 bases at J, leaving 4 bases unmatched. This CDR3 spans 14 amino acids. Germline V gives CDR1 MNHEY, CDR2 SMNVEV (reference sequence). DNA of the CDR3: TGTGCCAGCAGCCGGGACAGCCTGAACACTGAAGCTTTCTTT. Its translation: CASSRDSLNTEAFF.

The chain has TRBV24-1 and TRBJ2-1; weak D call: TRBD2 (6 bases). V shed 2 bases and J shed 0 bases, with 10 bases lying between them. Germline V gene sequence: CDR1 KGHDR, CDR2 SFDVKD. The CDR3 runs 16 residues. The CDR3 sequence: CATSDSFGGSYNEQFF. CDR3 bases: TGTGCCACCAGTGATTCCTTCGGGGGCTCCTACAATGAGCAGTTCTTC.

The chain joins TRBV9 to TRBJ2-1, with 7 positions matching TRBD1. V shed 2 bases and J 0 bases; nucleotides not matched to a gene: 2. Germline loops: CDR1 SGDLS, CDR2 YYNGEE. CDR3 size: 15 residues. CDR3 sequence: CASSVGQNSYNEQFF. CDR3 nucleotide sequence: TGTGCCAGCAGCGTGGGACAGAACTCCTACAATGAGCAGTTCTTC.

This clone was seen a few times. The chain's CDR3 is CASSIGSHRRGSTDTQYF. CDR3 DNA sequence: TGTGCCAGTAGTATAGGATCTCATAGAAGGGGAAGCACAGATACGCAGTATTTT. The rearrangement uses TRBV19 and TRBJ2-3, with D perhaps TRBD1 (5 bases). Germline V gene sequence: CDR1 LNHDA, CDR2 SQIVND (reference sequence). The V end was cut by 1 base, the J end by 0 bases, with 17 bases between. The CDR3 is made up of 18 amino acids. Full variable domain (outside the CDR3, taken from reference TRBV19 and TRBJ2-3): DGGITQSPKYLFRKEGQNVTLSCEQNLNHDAMYWYRQDPGQGLRLIYYSQIVNDFQKGDIAEGYSVSREKKESFPLTVTSAQKNPTAFYLCASSIGSHRRGSTDTQYFGPGTRLTVL.

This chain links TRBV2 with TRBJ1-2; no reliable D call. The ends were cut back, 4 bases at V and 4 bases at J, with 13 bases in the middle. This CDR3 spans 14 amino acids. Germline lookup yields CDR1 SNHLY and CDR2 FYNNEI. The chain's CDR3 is CASSVGRGGYGYTF. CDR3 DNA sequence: TGTGCCAGCAGTGTCGGGCGGGGAGGCTATGGCTACACCTTC.

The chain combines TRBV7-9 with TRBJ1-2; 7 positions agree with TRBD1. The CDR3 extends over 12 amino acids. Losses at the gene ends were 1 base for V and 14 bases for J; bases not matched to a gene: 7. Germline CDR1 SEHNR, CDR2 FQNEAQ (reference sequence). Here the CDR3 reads CASSLDRGEVTF. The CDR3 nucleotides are TGTGCCAGCAGCTTAGACAGGGGCGAGGTAACCTTC.

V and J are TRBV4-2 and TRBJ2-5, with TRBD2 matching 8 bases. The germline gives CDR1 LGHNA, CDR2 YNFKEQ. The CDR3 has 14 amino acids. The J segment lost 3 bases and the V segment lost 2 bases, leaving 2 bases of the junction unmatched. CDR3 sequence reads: CASSQTAGEETQYF. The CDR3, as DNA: TGTGCCAGCAGCCAAACAGCGGGGGAAGAGACCCAGTACTTC.

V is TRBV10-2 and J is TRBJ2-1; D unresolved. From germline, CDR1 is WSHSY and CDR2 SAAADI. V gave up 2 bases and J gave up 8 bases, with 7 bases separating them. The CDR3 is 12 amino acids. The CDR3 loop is CASSELGYEQFF. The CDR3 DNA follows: TGCGCCAGCAGTGAGCTCGGGTATGAGCAGTTCTTC.

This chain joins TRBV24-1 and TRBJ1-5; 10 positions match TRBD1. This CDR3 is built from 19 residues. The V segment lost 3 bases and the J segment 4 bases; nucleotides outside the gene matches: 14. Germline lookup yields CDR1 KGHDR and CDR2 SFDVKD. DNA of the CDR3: TGTGCCACCAGTGATACCAGCCAGACAGGGGGCGCGGGTAATCAGCCCCAGCATTTT. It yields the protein CATSDTSQTGGAGNQPQHF.

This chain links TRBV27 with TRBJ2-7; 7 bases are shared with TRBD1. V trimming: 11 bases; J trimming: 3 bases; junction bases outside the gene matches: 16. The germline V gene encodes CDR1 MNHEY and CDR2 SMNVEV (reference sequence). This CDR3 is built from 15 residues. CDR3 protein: CASSSYGQGVYEQYF. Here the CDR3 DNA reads TGTGCCTCAAGCAGTTATGGGCAGGGGGTCTACGAGCAGTACTTC.

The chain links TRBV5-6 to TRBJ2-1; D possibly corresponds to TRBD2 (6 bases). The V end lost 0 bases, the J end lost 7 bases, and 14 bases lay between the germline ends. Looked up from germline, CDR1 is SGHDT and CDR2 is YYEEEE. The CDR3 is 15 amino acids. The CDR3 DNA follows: TGTGCCAGCAGCTTGGCGGTCGCAGGGAGGAATGAGCAGTTCTTC. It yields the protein CASSLAVAGRNEQFF.

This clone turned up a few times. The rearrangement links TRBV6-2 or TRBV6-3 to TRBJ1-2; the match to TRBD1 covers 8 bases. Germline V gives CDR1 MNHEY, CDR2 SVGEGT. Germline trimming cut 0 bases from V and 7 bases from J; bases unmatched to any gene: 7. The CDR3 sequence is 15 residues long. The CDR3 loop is CASSYSGQVLPGYTF. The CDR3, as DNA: TGTGCCAGCAGTTACTCGGGACAGGTTCTCCCTGGCTACACCTTC.

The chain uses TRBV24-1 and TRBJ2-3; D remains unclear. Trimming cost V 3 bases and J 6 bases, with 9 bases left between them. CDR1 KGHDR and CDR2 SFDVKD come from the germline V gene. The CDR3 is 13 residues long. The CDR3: CATSDLFTDTQYF. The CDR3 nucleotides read TGTGCCACCAGTGATCTTTTTACTGATACGCAGTATTTT.

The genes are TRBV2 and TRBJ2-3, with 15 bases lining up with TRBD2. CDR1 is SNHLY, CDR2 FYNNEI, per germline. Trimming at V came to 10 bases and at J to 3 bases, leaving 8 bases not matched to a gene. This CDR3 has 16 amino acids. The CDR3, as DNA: TGTGCCACCGGGGTGGGACTAGCGGGAGGAACAGATACGCAGTATTTT. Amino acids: CATGVGLAGGTDTQYF.

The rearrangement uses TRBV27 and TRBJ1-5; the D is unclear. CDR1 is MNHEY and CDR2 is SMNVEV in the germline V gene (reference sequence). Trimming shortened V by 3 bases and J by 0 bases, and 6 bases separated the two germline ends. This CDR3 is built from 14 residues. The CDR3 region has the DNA TGTGCCAGCAGTTTTACAGTTAGCAATCAGCCCCAGCATTTT. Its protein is CASSFTVSNQPQHF.

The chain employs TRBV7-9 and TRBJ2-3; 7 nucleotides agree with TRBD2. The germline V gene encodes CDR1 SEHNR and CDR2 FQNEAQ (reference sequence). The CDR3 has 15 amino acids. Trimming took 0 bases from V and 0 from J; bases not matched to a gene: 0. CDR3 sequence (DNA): TGTGCCAGCAGCTTAGCGGGAGGGAGCACAGATACGCAGTATTTT. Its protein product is CASSLAGGSTDTQYF.

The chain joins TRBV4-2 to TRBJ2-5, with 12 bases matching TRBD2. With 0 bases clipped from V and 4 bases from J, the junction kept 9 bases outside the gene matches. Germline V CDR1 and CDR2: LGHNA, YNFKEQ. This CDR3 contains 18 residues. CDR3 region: CASSQDLAGGTASETQYF. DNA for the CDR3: TGTGCCAGCAGCCAAGACCTAGCGGGAGGGACTGCTTCAGAGACCCAGTACTTC.

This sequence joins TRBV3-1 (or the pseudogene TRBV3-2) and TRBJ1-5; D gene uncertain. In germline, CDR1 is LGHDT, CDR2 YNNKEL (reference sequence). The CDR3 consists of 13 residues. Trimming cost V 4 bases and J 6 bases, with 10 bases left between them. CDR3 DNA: TGTGCCAGCAGCCGGGAGTCTGGTCAGCCCCAGCATTTT. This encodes CASSRESGQPQHF.

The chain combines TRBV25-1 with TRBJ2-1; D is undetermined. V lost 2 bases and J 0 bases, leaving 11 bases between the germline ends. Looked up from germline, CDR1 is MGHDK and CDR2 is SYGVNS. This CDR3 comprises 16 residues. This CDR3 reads CASSEGLSSSYNEQFF. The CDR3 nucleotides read TGTGCCAGCAGTGAAGGGCTGTCGAGCTCCTACAATGAGCAGTTCTTC.

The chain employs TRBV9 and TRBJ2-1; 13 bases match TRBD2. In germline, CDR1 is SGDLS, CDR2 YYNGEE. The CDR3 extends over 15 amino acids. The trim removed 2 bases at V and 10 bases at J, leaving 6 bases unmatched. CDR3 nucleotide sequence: TGTGCCAGCAGCGTTACTAGCGGGAGGGCAGGAGAGCAGTTCTTC. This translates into CASSVTSGRAGEQFF.

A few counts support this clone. CDR3 in DNA: TGTGCCAGCAGTTTGACAGGGTGGGGTCAGCCCCAGCATTTT. The encoded protein is CASSLTGWGQPQHF. The chain uses TRBV28 and TRBJ1-5; 7 bases match TRBD1. CDR1 and CDR2 (germline): MDHEN, SYDVKM. V gave up 3 bases and J gave up 6 bases; unmatched junction bases: 5. CDR3 length: 14 amino acids.

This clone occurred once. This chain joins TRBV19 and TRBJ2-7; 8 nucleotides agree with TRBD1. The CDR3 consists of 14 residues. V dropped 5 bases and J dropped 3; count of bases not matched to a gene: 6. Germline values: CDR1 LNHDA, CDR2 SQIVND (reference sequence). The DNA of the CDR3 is TGTGCCAGTAGTGGACAGGGTAATGGCTACGAGCAGTACTTC. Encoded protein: CASSGQGNGYEQYF.

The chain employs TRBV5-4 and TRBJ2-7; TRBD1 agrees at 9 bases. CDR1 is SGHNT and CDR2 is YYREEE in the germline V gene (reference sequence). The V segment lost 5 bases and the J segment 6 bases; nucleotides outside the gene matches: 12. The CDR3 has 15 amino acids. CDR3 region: CASSPPGTGKVEQYF. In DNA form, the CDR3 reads TGTGCCAGCAGTCCGCCTGGGACAGGGAAGGTCGAGCAGTACTTC.

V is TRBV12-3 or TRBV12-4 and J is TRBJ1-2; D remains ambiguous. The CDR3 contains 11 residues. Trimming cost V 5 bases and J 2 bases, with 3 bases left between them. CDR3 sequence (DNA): TGTGCCAGCAGTACAAACTATGGCTACACCTTC. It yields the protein CASSTNYGYTF.

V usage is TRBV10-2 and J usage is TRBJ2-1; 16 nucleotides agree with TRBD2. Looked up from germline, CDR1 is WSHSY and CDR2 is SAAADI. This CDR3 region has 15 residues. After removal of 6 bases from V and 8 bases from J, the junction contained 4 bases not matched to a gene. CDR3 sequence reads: CASSGTSGRVDEQFF. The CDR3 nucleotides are TGCGCCAGCAGCGGGACTAGCGGGAGGGTTGATGAGCAGTTCTTC.

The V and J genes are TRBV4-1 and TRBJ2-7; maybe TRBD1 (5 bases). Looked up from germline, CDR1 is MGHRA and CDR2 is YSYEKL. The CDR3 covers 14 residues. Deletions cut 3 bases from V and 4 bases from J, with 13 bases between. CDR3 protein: CASSQAKGPYEQYF. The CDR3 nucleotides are TGCGCCAGCAGCCAGGCAAAGGGGCCTTACGAGCAGTACTTC.

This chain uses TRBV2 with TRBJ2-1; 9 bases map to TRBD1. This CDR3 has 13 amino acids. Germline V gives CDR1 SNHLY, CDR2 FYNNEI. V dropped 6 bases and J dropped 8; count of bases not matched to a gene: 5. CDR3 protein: CASRGTGRDEQFF. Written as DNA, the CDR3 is TGTGCCAGCAGGGGGACAGGGAGGGATGAGCAGTTCTTC.